These 7 T cell receptor beta chains were sequenced from one sample in a study of blood T cell repertoires in COVID-19. The protocol was immunoSEQ multiplex PCR, while the TCRdb copy is restricted to in-frame clones and leaves out a portion. The table includes 140,000 to 150,000 clones, 78% detected once. The sample consisted of peripheral blood. Every receptor here comes from a woman in her sixties with acute or convalescent COVID-19.

V is TRBV19 and J is TRBJ1-1; D is perhaps TRBD1 (6 bases). The CDR3 length is 15 residues. CDR1 is LNHDA, CDR2 SQIVND, per germline (reference sequence). V was pared by 4 bases and J by 3 bases, with 15 bases between. In DNA, the CDR3 is TGTGCCAGTAGTACCCAAAAAAACAGGGACACTGAAGCTTTCTTT. Translation: CASSTQKNRDTEAFF.

This clone was counted between two and nine times. The V gene is TRBV5-4, the J gene TRBJ2-2, with D unresolved. The CDR3 runs 15 residues. Germline-derived CDR1 and CDR2 are SGHNT and YYREEE (reference sequence). V gave up 0 bases and J gave up 3 bases, with 9 bases separating them. The chain's CDR3 is CASSLEAAYTGELFF. The CDR3 DNA reads as TGTGCCAGCAGCTTGGAGGCGGCATACACCGGGGAGCTGTTTTTT.

This chain connects TRBV15 to TRBJ1-1; the D gene is possibly TRBD1 (6 bases). The CDR3 consists of 13 residues. Germline assignment: CDR1 LNHNV and CDR2 YYDKDF (reference sequence). Trimming took off 6 bases at V and 5 bases at J, with 13 bases between the two ends. The CDR3 DNA is TGTGCCACCAGAACAGGGAGTCGTACTGAAGCTTTCTTT. It yields the protein CATRTGSRTEAFF.

The chain recombines TRBV19 with TRBJ1-1, with 9 bases that match TRBD1. CDR1 is LNHDA, CDR2 SQIVND, per germline (reference sequence). The length of the CDR3 is 16 residues. V shed 2 bases and J 2 bases; nucleotides not matched to a gene: 6. The CDR3 reads CASSIRTGVYNTEAFF. In nucleotides, the CDR3 is TGTGCCAGTAGTATAAGGACAGGGGTCTACAACACTGAAGCTTTCTTT.

CDR3 sequence: CASSAPTRSTDTQYF. CDR3 bases: TGCGCCAGCAGTGCACCGACTAGAAGCACAGATACGCAGTATTTT. The chain joins TRBV10-2 to TRBJ2-3; TRBD2 is a possible D gene (6 bases). V gave up 4 bases and J gave up 0 bases, with 11 bases separating them. This CDR3 is built from 15 residues. Germline V lookup: CDR1 WSHSY, CDR2 SAAADI.

The CDR3 bases are TGCGCCAGCAGTGACGGGGGACTCGACAATGAGCAGTTCTTC. Its protein product is CASSDGGLDNEQFF. The chain recombines TRBV10-1 with TRBJ2-1; D might be TRBD2 (6 bases). The germline CDR1 and CDR2 sequences are WNHNN and SYGVQD (reference sequence). The CDR3 has 14 amino acids. Between the trimmed V and J ends, which lost 3 bases and 5 bases, there was a span of 11 bases.

The V and J genes are TRBV27 and TRBJ1-4, with 7 bases matching TRBD1. CDR1 is MNHEY, CDR2 SMNVEV, per germline (reference sequence). This CDR3 spans 14 amino acids. V was pared by 4 bases and J by 3 bases, with 2 bases of the junction left unmatched. Here the CDR3 DNA reads TGTGCCAGCAGTTGGGACAGTTCTAATGAAAAACTGTTTTTT. Translation gives CASSWDSSNEKLFF.